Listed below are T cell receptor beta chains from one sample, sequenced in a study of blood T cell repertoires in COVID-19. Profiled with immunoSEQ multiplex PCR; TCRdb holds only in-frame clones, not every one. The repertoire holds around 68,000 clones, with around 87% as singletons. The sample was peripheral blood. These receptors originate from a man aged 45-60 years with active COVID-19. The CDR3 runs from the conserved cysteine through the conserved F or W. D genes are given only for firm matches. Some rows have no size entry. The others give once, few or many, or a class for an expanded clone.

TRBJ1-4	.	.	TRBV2	CASTGGQGSEKLFF	TGTGCCAGCACTGGGGGCCAGGGGAGTGAAAAACTGTTTTTT
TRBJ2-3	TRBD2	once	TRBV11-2	CASSSRGGLARSTDTQYF	TGTGCCAGCAGCTCCCGAGGGGGACTAGCGAGGAGCACAGATACGCAGTATTTT
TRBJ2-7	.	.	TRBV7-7	CASSLTATYEQYF	TGTGCCAGCAGCTTGACAGCTACCTACGAGCAGTACTTC
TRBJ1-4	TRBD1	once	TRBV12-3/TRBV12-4	CATADRGKEKLFF	TGTGCCACCGCCGACAGGGGGAAAGAAAAACTGTTTTTT
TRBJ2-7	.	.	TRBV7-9	CASSLGQAFSYYEQYF	TGTGCCAGCAGCTTAGGACAGGCGTTTTCCTACTACGAGCAGTACTTC
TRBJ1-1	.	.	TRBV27	CASSLSRRVNTEAFF	TGTGCCAGCAGTTTATCACGCAGGGTGAACACTGAAGCTTTCTTT
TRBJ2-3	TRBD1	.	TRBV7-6	CASSPGTGASTDTQYF	TGTGCCAGCAGCCCGGGGACAGGGGCCAGCACAGATACGCAGTATTTT
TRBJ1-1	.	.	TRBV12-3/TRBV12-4	CASSEHQAAEAFF	TGTGCCAGCAGCGAACACCAGGCCGCTGAAGCTTTCTTT
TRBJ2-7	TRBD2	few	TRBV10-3	CAISRGGASSYEQYF	TGTGCCATCTCCCGGGGGGGGGCCAGCTCCTACGAGCAGTACTTC
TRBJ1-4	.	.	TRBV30	CAWSVGARWEKLFF	TGTGCCTGGAGTGTGGGCGCCCGGTGGGAAAAACTGTTTTTT
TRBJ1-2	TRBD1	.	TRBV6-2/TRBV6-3	CASSRQGFGYTF	TGTGCCAGCAGCAGACAGGGATTCGGCTACACCTTC
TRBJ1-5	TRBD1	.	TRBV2	CAIKQGFSQPQHF	TGTGCCATCAAACAGGGGTTTAGCCAGCCCCAGCATTTT
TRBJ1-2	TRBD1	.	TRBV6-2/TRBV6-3	CASSYQGAAWYGYTF	TGTGCCAGCAGTTACCAGGGGGCGGCTTGGTATGGCTACACCTTC
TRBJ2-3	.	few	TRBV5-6	CASSSLAFSTDTQYF	TGTGCCAGCAGCTCCCTAGCGTTCAGCACAGATACGCAGTATTTT
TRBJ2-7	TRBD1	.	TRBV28	CASSLWRGQGGNEQYF	TGTGCCAGCAGTTTATGGCGGGGACAGGGGGGAAACGAGCAGTACTTC
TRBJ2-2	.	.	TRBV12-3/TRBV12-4	CASSRARTGELFF	TGTGCCAGCAGTCGCGCCAGGACCGGGGAGCTGTTTTTT
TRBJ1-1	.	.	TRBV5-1	CASSSTGSYNTEAFF	TGCGCCAGCAGCTCAACAGGGTCCTACAACACTGAAGCTTTCTTT
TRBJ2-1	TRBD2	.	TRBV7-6	CASSLVGRTSGTYEQFF	TGTGCCAGCAGCTTAGTGGGCAGGACTAGCGGGACCTATGAGCAGTTCTTC
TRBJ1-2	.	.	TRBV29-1	CSVAGGGGYTF	TGCAGCGTCGCAGGCGGAGGAGGCTACACCTTC
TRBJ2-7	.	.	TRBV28	CASSQDSRSAQYF	TGTGCCAGCAGCCAGGACAGTCGGTCGGCGCAGTACTTC
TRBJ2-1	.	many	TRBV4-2	CASSHQDGEQFF	TGTGCCAGCAGCCATCAGGATGGAGAGCAGTTCTTC
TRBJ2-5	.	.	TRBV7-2	CASSLSSVRGQETQYF	TGTGCCAGTAGCTTAAGCTCGGTACGGGGACAAGAGACCCAGTACTTC
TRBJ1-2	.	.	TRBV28	CASREGAADNYGYTF	TGTGCCAGCAGGGAAGGGGCAGCCGATAACTATGGCTACACCTTC
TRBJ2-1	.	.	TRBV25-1	CASSEVGRNEQFF	TGTGCCAGCAGTGAGGTAGGGAGGAATGAGCAGTTCTTC
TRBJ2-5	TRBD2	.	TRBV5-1	CASSLGTSGPETQYF	TGCGCCAGCAGCTTAGGGACTAGTGGTCCAGAGACCCAGTACTTC
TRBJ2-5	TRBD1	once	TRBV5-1	CASSRGQGEETQYF	TGCGCCAGCAGCCGGGGACAGGGGGAAGAGACCCAGTACTTC
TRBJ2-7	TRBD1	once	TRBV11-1	CASSLGTGGEQYF	TGTGCCAGCAGCTTAGGGACAGGGGGCGAGCAGTACTTC
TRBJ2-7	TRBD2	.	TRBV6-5	CASRSWTSGSYEQYF	TGTGCCAGCAGGAGCTGGACTAGCGGATCCTACGAGCAGTACTTC
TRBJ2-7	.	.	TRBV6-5	CASSYRGGVYEQYF	TGTGCCAGCAGTTACCGAGGAGGGGTCTACGAGCAGTACTTC
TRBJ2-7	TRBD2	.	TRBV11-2	CASSLEGGGLEQYF	TGTGCCAGCAGCTTAGAGGGGGGAGGGCTTGAGCAGTACTTC
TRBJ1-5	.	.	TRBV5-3	CARSPKGGDQPQHF	TGTGCCAGAAGCCCCAAGGGAGGGGATCAGCCCCAGCATTTT